This record covers a single T cell receptor (beta chain). Per the original data handling: Amplification with reference gene primers provided the estimates of nucleated cell counts. Produced via immunoSEQ multiplex PCR; TCRdb's table is partial and in-frame only. The V and J calls and clone size were taken over from that table, and D and trimming were inferred from the DNA. The sample lists more than 300,000 clones; around nine tenths were seen once. Germline lookup yields CDR1 SEHNR and CDR2 FQNEAQ (reference sequence). Trimming took 5 bases from V and 1 from J; bases not matched to a gene: 6. This CDR3 is 15 amino acids long. The record originates from a study of blood T cell repertoires in COVID-19. Across the whole study: From T cells, B-cell-depleted T cells, or PBMCs came the material, which was cDNA or gDNA.

While infection was still active, Seattle patients were enrolled and then followed longitudinally. The TCR originated in a woman in her 70s with COVID-19, enrolled during active disease. Sequencing used peripheral blood. The rearrangement joins TRBV7-9 to TRBJ1-1; 8 bases map to TRBD1. DNA of the CDR3: TGTGCCAGCAGCCCCGGGACAGGACAGAACACTGAAGCTTTCTTT. Protein product: CASSPGTGQNTEAFF.